This TCR beta chain stems from a study of identical twins. Regarding the study as a whole: There was an excess of low generation probability in the out-of-frame alpha sequences that twins shared. The study found that models underestimated out-of-frame TCR alpha sharing in monozygotic twins.

Trimming removed 9 bases from V and 2 bases from J; junction bases left unmatched: 15. The CDR3 is 17 amino acids. CDR1 and CDR2 from the germline V gene are SGHTA and FQGNSA. Unique molecular identifiers were present on cDNA, and template switching added a universal primer site. TCRdb processed the 5' RACE reads anew with MiXCR; each CDR3 protein has one entry. The sample yields around 250,000 distinct CDR3 sequences, roughly 8% seen once. Comments on this clonotype: Its antigen is still unknown.

These data were also filed under a second study, of yellow fever vaccine responses in identical twins. That source reports: The T cell response to vaccination in identical twins was reportedly partly convergent and partly personalized.

Source material: CD8+ T cells sorted from blood. The TCR comes from a woman under 30 in good health. The rearrangement uses TRBV7-2 and TRBJ2-3; 9 nucleotides align to TRBD2. The CDR3 nucleotides read TGTGCCAGTAACACTAATACTCGACTAGCGGCCACAGATACGCAGTATTTT. Its protein is CASNTNTRLAATDTQYF.